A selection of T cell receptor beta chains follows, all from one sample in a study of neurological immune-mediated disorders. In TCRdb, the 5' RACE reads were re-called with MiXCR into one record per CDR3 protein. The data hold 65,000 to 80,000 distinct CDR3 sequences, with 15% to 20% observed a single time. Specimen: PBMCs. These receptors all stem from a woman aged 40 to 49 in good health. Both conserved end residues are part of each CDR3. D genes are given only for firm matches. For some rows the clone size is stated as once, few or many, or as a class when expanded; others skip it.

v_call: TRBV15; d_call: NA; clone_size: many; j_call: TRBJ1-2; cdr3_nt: TGTGCCACCAGCAGAGATCGGTCGAATCGGTATGGCTACACCTTC; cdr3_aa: CATSRDRSNRYGYTF
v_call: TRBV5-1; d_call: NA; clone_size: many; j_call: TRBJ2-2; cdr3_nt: TGCGCCAGCAGCTCGCACGACAGGTCTGGGGAGCTGTTTTTT; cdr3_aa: CASSSHDRSGELFF
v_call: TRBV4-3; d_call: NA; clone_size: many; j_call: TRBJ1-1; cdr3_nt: TGCGCCAGCAGCCAAGAGTTCATGAACACTGAAGCTTTCTTT; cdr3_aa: CASSQEFMNTEAFF
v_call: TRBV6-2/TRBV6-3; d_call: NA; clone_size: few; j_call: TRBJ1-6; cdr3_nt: TGTGCCAGCAGTTGGTGGAGCGGAAATTCACCCCTCCACTTT; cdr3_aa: CASSWWSGNSPLHF
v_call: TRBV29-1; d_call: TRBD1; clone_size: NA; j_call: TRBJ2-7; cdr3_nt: TGCAGCGGCGGAGCCTCAGGGGGCAGTAGGAACGAGCAGTACTTC; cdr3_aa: CSGGASGGSRNEQYF
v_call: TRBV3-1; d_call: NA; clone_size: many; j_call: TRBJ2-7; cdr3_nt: TGTGCCAGCAGCCAAGATATGGGGAAGCAGTACTTC; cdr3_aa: CASSQDMGKQYF
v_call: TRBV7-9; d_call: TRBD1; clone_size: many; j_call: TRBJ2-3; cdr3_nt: TGTGCCAGCAGTACGGGACAGGGGGTCGGAGATACGCAGTATTTT; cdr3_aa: CASSTGQGVGDTQYF
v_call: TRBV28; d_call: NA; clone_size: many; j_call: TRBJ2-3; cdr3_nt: TGTGCCAGCAGTTTTGAGGGGCGTGATACGCAGTATTTT; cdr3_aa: CASSFEGRDTQYF
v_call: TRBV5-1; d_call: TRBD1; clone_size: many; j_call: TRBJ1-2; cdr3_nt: TGCGCCAGCAGCTTGGAAGGGACAGATTTCCTTAACTATGGCTACACCTTC; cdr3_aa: CASSLEGTDFLNYGYTF
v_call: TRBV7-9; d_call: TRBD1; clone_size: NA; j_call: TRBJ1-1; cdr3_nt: TGTGCCAGCAGCTCTTACAGGGGGCCAGGGGCGAACACTGAAGCTTTCTTT; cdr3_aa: CASSSYRGPGANTEAFF
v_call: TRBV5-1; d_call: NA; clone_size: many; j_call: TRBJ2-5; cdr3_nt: TGCGCCAGCAGCTTGGGGACGGTCCAAGAGACCCAGTACTTC; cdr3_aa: CASSLGTVQETQYF
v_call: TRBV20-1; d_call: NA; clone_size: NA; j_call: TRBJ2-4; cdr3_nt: TGCAGTGCTAGAGAACAGGCGACGCTAGCCAAAAACATTCAGTACTTC; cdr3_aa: CSAREQATLAKNIQYF
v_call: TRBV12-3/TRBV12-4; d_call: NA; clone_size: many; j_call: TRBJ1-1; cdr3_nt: TGTGCCAGCAGTTTAGAAAGGACTGAAGCTTTCTTT; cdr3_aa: CASSLERTEAFF
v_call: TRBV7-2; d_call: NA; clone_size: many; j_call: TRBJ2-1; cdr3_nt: TGTGCCAGCAGCTTAGAGGCAGACACTTACAATGAGCAGTTCTTC; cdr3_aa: CASSLEADTYNEQFF
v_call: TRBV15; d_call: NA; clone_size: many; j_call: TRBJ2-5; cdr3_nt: TGTGCCACCAGCAGAGCGGGCCCGGAGACCCAGTACTTC; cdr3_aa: CATSRAGPETQYF
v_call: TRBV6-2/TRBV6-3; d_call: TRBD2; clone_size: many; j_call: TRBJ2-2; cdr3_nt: TGTGCCAGCGGCCTAGCGGGGGTGATCGGGGAGCTGTTTTTT; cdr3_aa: CASGLAGVIGELFF
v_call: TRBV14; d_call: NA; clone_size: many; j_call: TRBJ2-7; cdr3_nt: TGTGCCAGCAGCCACCTTTCGGACAGATTTGGCGAGCAGTACTTC; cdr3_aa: CASSHLSDRFGEQYF
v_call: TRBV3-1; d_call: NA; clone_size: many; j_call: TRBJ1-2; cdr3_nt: TGTGCCAGCCGGGGTAAGGGACCCAGCTATGGCTACACCTTC; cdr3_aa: CASRGKGPSYGYTF
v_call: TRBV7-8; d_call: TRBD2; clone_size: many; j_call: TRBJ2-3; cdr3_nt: TGTGCCAGCAGCCAACAGAGACTAGCGGGGCGTAGAGATACGCAGTATTTT; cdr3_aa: CASSQQRLAGRRDTQYF
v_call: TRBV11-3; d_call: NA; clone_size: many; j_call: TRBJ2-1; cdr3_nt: TGTGCCAGCAGCCCGGGACGATTCAATGAGCAGTTCTTC; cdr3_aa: CASSPGRFNEQFF
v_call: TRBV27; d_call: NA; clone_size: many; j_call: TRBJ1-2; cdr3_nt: TGTGCCAGCAGTTTAGGCCCTCGCCTAGGAGCCCTACCTTCTAACTATGGCTACACCTTC; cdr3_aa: CASSLGPRLGALPSNYGYTF
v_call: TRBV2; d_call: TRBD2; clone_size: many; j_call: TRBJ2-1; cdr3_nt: TGTGCCAGCAGCACCCGACTAGCGGGGGTCAATGAGCAGTTCTTC; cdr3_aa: CASSTRLAGVNEQFF
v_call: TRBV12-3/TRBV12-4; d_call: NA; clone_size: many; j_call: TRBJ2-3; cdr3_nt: TGTGCCAGCAGCCAACACATGGGCGGGCGGACAGATACGCAGTATTTT; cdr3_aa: CASSQHMGGRTDTQYF
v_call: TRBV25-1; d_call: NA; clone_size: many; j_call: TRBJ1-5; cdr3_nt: TGTGCCAGCAGTGGGGCAGGACTCAATCAGCCCCAGCATTTT; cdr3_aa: CASSGAGLNQPQHF
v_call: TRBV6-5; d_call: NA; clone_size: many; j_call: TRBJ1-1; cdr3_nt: TGTGCCAGCAGTTACGACGGTAACACTGAAGCTTTCTTT; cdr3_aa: CASSYDGNTEAFF
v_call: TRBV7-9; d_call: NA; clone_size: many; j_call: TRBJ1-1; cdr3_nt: TGTGCCAGCAGCTCAACGTGGGGGAACACTGAAGCTTTCTTT; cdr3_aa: CASSSTWGNTEAFF
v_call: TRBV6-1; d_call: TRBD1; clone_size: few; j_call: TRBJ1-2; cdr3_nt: TGTGCCAGCACCCTGACAGGGGAACGCTACACCTTC; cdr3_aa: CASTLTGERYTF
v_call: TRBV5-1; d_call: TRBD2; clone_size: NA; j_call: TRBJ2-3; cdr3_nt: TGCGCCAGCAGCTTCGAGGCTAGCGGGGTCTCAGATACGCAGTATTTT; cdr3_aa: CASSFEASGVSDTQYF
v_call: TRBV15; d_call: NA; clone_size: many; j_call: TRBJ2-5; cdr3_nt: TGTGCCACCAGCAGAACGGGGCTTGGGGAGACCCAGTACTTC; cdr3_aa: CATSRTGLGETQYF
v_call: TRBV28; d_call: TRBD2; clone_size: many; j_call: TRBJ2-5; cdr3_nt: TGTGCCAGCAGTTCCGTCGATGGAGGCGGGGGGGACCAAGAGACCCAGTACTTC; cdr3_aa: CASSSVDGGGGDQETQYF
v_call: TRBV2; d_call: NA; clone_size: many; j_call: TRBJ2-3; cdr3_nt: TGTGCCAGCAGTGCCCTAGATACGCAGTATTTT; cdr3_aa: CASSALDTQYF
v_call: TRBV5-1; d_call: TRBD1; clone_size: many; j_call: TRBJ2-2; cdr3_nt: TGCGCCAGCAGCTATGGACAGGTTAACACCGGGGAGCTGTTTTTT; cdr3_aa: CASSYGQVNTGELFF
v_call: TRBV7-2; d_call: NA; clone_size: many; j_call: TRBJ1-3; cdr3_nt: TGTGCCAGCAGCTTAAATCCGACGCACAGCTCTGGAAACACCATATATTTT; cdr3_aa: CASSLNPTHSSGNTIYF
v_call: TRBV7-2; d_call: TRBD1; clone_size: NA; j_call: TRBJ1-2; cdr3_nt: TGTGCCAGCAGCCCGCAGACCGACAGGGGCGATGGCTACACCTTC; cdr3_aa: CASSPQTDRGDGYTF
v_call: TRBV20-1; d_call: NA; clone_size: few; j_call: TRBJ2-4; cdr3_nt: TGCAGTGCTGCGGGACAGGCCAAAAACATTCAGTACTTC; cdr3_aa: CSAAGQAKNIQYF
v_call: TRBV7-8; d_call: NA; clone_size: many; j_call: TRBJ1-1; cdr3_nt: TGTGCCAGCAGCTTAGACGAACGGGAGAACACTGAAGCTTTCTTT; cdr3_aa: CASSLDERENTEAFF
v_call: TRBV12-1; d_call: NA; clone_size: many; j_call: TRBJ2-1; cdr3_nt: TGTGCCAGCAGCTTAAGACTAGCGGGGAGAAATGAGCAGTTCTTC; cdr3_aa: CASSLRLAGRNEQFF
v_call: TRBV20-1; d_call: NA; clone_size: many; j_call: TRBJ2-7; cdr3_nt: TGCAGTGCTAGAGATAGGCTAGCAGGCGAGCAGTACTTC; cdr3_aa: CSARDRLAGEQYF
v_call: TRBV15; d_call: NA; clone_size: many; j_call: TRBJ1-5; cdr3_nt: TGTGCCACCAGCAGAGACAGGGGACGGAATCAGCCCCAGCATTTT; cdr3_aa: CATSRDRGRNQPQHF
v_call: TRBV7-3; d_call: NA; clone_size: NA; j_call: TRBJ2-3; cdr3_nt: TGTGCCAGCAGCTTATTGGGGGGATCCACAGATACGCAGTATTTT; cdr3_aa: CASSLLGGSTDTQYF
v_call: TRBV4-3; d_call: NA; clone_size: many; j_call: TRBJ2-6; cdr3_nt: TGCGCCAGCAGCCAAGATCAAGGCACCAACGTCCTGACTTTC; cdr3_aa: CASSQDQGTNVLTF
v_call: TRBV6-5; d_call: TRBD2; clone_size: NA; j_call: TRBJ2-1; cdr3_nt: TGTGCCAGCAGCCCAAGCGGGAGGGCCTACAATGAGCAGTTCTTC; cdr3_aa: CASSPSGRAYNEQFF
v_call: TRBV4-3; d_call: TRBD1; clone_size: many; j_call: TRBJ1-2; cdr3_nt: TGCGCCAGCAGCCAAGATTTAGGGACAGCGTATGGCTACACCTTC; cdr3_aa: CASSQDLGTAYGYTF
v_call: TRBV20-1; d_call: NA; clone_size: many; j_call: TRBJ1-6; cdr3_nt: TGCAGTGCTCTGTCGAGAGCGGATTCACCCCTCCACTTT; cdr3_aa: CSALSRADSPLHF
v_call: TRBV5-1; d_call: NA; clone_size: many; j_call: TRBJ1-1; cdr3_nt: TGCGCCAGCAGCCGTAGGGGGATAGGGACTGAAGCTTTCTTT; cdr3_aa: CASSRRGIGTEAFF
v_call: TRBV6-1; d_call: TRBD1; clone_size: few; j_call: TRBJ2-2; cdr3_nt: TGTGCCAGCGGTGGAAGGGGGCAGGGGCCCTTCACCGGGGAGCTGTTTTTT; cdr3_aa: CASGGRGQGPFTGELFF
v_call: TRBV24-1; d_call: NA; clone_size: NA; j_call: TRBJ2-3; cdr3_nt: TGTGTCACTTCCCTGGCAGATACACAGTATTTT; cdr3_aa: CVTSLADTQYF
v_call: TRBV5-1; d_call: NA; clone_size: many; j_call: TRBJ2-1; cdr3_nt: TGCGCCAGCAGCTCCCACCGGGGAAACTCCTACAATGAGCAGTTCTTC; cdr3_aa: CASSSHRGNSYNEQFF
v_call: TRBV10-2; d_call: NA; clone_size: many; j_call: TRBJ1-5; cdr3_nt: TGCGCCAGCAGTGATCGGAAGGATAACCAGCCCCAGCATTTT; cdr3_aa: CASSDRKDNQPQHF
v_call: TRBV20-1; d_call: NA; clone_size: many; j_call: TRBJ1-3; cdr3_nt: TGCAGTGCTAGAGGACGTACCGGGTCTGGAAACACCATATATTTT; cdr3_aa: CSARGRTGSGNTIYF
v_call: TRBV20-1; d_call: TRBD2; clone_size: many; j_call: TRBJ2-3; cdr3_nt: TGCAGTGCTAATCGGGGGGGTAGCACAGATACGCAGTATTTT; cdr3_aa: CSANRGGSTDTQYF
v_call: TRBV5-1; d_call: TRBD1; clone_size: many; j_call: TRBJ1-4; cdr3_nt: TGCGCCAGCAGCTTGGCCGCGACAGGGGGAGAAAAACTGTTTTTT; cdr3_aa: CASSLAATGGEKLFF
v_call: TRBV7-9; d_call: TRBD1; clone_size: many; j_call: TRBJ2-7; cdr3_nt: TGTGCCAGCAGCCCTCCGGGGGACAGGGGAGACCACGAGCAGTACTTC; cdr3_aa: CASSPPGDRGDHEQYF
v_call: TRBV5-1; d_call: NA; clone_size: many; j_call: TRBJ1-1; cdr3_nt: TGCGCCAGCAGCTCCGGGACATTGAACACTGAAGCTTTCTTT; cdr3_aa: CASSSGTLNTEAFF
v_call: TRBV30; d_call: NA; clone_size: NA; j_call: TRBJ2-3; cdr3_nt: TGTGCCTGGGACACCTACACAGATACGCAGTATTTT; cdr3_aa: CAWDTYTDTQYF
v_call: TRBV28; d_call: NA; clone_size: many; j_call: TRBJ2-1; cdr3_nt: TGTGCCAGCCTAACCGGGGGAGGCCTGAGGAATGAGCAGTTCTTC; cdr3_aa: CASLTGGGLRNEQFF
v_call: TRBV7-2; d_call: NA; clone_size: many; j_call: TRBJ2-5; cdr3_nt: TGTGCCAGCAGCCAGCCCCTCGGAGAGACCCAGTACTTC; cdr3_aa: CASSQPLGETQYF